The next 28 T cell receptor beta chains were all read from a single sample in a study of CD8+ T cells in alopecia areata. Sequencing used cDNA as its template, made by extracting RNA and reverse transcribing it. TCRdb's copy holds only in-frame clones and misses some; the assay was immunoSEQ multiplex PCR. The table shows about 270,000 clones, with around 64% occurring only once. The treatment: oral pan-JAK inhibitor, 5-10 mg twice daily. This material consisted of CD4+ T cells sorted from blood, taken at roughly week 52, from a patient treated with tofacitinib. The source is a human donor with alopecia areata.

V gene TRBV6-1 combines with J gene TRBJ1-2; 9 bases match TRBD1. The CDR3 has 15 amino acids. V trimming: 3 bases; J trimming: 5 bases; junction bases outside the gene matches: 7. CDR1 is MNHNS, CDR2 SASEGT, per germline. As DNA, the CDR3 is TGTGCCAGCAGTGATCCGGGACAGGGCTTTTATGGCTACACCTTC. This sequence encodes CASSDPGQGFYGYTF.

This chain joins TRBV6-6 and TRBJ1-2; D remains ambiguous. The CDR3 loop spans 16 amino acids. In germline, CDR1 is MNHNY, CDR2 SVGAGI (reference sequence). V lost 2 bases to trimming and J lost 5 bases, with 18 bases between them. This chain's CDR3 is CASSYAGSNGEYGYTF. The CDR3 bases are TGTGCCAGCAGTTACGCCGGGTCGAACGGGGAATATGGCTACACCTTC.

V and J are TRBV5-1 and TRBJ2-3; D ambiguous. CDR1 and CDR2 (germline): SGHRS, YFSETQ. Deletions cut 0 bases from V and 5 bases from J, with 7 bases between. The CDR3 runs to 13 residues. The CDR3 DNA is TGCGCCAGCAGCTTGGAAGGGTTAGATACGCAGTATTTT. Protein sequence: CASSLEGLDTQYF.

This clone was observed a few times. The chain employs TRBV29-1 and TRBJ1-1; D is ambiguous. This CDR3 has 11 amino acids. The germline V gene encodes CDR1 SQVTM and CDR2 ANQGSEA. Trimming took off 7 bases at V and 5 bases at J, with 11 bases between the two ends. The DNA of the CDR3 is TGCAGCGCCGTCCTTTGGACTGAAGCTTTCTTT. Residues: CSAVLWTEAFF.

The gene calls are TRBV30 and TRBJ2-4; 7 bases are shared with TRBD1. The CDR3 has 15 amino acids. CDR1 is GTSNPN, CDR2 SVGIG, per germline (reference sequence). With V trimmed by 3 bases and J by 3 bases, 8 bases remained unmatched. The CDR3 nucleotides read TGTGCCTGGAGCGGGGACAGAAGTTACAAAAACATTCAGTACTTC. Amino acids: CAWSGDRSYKNIQYF. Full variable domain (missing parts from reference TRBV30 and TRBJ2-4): SQTIHQWPATLVQPVGSPLSLECTVEGTSNPNLYWYRQAAGRGLQLLFYSVGIGQISSEVPQNLSASRPQDRQFILSSKKLLLSDSGFYLCAWSGDRSYKNIQYFGAGTRLSVL.

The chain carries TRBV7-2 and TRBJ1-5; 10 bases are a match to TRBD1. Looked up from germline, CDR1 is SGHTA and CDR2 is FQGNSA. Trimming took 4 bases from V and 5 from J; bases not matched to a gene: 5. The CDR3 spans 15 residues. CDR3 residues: CASSYGDRGYQPQHF. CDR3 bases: TGTGCCAGCAGCTACGGGGACAGGGGCTATCAGCCCCAGCATTTT.

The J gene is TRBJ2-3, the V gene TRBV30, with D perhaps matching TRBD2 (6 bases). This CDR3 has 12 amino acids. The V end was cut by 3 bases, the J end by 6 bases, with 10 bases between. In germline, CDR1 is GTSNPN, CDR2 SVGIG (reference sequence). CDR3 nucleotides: TGTGCCTGGAGAGCTGGGGGGGATACGCAGTATTTT. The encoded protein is CAWRAGGDTQYF.

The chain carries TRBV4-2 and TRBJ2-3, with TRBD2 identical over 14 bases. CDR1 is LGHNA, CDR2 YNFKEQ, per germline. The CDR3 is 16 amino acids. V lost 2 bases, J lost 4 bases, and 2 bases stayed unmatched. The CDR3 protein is CASSQSGLAGADTQYF. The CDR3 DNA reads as TGTGCCAGCAGCCAATCGGGACTAGCGGGGGCAGATACGCAGTATTTT.

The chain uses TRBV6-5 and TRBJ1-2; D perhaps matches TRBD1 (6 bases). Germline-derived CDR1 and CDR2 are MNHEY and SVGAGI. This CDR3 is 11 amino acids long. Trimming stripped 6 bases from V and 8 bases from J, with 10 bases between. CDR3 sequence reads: CASRTTGGYTF. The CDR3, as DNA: TGTGCCAGCAGGACCACAGGGGGCTACACCTTC.

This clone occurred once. CDR3 sequence (DNA): TGTGCCAGCAGCGCCCATGCGGGGGACAATGAGCAGTTCTTC. It specifies CASSAHAGDNEQFF. The chain uses TRBV9 and TRBJ2-1; 7 bases agree with TRBD2. The CDR3 extends over 14 amino acids. With 3 bases clipped from V and 5 bases from J, the junction kept 5 bases outside the gene matches. Germline V gives CDR1 SGDLS, CDR2 YYNGEE. Using reference TRBV9 and TRBJ2-1 for the parts outside the CDR3, the full variable domain is DSGVTQTPKHLITATGQRVTLRCSPRSGDLSVYWYQQSLDQGLQFLIQYYNGEERAKGNILERFSAQQFPDLHSELNLSSLELGDSALYFCASSAHAGDNEQFFGPGTRLTVL.

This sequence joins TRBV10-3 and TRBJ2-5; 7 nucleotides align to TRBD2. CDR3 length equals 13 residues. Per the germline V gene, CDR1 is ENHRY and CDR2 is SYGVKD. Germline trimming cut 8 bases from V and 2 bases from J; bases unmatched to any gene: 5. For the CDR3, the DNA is TGTGCCATCGGCGCGGGACTACAAGAGACCCAGTACTTC. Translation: CAIGAGLQETQYF.

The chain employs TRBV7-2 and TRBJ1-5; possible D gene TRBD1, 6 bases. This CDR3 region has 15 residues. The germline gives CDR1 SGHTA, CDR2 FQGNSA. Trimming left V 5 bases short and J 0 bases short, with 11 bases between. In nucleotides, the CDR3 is TGTGCCAGCAGCCCCGGGGGCAATAGCAATCAGCCCCAGCATTTT. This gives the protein CASSPGGNSNQPQHF. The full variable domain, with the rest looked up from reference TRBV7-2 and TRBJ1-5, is GAGVSQSPSNKVTEKGKDVELRCDPISGHTALYWYRQSLGQGLEFLIYFQGNSAPDKSGLPSDRFSAERTGGSVSTLTIQRTQQEDSAVYLCASSPGGNSNQPQHFGDGTRLSIL.

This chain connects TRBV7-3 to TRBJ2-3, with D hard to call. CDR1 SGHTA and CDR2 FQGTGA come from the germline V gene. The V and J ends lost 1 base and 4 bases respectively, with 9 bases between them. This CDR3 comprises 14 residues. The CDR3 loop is CASSLNRGSDTQYF. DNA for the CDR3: TGTGCCAGCAGCTTAAATCGTGGGTCAGATACGCAGTATTTT.

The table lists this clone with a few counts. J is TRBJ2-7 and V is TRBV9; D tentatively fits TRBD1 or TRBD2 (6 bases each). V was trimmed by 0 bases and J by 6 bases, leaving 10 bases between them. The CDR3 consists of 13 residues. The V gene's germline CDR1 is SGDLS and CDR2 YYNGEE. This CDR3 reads CASSVVPGAEQYF. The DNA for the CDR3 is TGTGCCAGCAGCGTAGTTCCGGGGGCCGAGCAGTACTTC.

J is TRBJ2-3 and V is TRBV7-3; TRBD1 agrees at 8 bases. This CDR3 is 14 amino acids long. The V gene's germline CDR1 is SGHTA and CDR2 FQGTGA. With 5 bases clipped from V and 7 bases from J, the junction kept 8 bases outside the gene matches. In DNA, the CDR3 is TGTGCCAGCAGCCCCGGACAGGGAGAGAATACGCAGTATTTT. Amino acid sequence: CASSPGQGENTQYF.

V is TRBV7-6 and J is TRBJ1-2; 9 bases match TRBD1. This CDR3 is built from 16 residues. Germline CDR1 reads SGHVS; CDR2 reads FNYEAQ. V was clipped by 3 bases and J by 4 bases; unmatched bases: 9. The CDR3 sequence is CASSFRPGTGSYGYTF. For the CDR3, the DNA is TGTGCCAGCAGCTTCCGTCCCGGGACAGGGAGCTATGGCTACACCTTC.

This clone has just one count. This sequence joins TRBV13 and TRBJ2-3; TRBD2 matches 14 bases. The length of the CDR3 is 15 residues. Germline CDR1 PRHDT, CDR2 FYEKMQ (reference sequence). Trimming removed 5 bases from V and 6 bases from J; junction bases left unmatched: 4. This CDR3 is CASSIRLAGGDTQYF. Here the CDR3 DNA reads TGTGCCAGCAGCATTAGACTAGCGGGAGGGGATACGCAGTATTTT.

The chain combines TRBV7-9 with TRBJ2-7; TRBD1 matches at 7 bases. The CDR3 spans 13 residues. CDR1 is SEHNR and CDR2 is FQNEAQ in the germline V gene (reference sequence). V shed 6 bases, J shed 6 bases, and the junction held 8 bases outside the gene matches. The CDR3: CASRSSQGVEQYF. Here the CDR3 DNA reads TGTGCCAGCAGATCTTCCCAGGGGGTCGAGCAGTACTTC.

The CDR3 DNA reads TGCGCCAGCAGCTTGGATGGGGCCAACGTCCTGACTTTC. It specifies CASSLDGANVLTF. V usage is TRBV5-1 and J usage is TRBJ2-6; D unclear. CDR1 is SGHRS and CDR2 is YFSETQ in the germline V gene. The germline V and J ends were trimmed by 0 bases and 3 bases, with 1 base remaining between them. The CDR3 extends over 13 amino acids.

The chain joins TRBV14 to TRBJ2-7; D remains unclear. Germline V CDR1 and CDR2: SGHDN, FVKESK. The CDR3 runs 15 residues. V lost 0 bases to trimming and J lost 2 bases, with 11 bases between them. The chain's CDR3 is CASSQEPGPAYEQYF. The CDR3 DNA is TGTGCCAGCAGCCAAGAACCCGGGCCAGCCTACGAGCAGTACTTC.

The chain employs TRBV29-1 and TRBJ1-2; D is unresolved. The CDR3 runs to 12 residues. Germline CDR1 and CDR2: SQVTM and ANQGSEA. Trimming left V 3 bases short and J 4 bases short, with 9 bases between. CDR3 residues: CSVEVGGYGYTF. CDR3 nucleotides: TGCAGCGTTGAGGTGGGCGGCTATGGCTACACCTTC.

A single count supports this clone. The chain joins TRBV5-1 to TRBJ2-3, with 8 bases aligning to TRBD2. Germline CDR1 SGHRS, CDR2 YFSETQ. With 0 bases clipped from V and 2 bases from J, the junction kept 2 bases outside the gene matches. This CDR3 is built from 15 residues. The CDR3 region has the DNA TGCGCCAGCAGCTTGGTAGCGGGGCACACAGATACGCAGTATTTT. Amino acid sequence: CASSLVAGHTDTQYF.

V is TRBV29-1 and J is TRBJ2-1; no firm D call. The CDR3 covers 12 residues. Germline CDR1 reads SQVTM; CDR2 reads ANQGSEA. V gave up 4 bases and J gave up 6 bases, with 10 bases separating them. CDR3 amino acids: CSVGQPVNEQFF. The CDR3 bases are TGCAGCGTTGGGCAGCCTGTCAATGAGCAGTTCTTC.

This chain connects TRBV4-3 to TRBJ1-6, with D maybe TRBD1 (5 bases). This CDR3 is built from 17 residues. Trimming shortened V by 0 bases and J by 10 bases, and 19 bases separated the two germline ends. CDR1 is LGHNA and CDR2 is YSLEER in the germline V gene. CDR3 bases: TGCGCCAGCAGCCAAGATTTAAGGGGTCAAGGAAAGTCACCCCTCCACTTT. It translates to CASSQDLRGQGKSPLHF.

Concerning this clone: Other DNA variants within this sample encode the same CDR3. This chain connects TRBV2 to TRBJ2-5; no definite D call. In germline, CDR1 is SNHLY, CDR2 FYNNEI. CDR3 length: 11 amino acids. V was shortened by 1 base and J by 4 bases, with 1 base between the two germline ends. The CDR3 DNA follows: TGTGCCAGCAGTGAAGTAGAGACCCAGTACTTC. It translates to CASSEVETQYF.

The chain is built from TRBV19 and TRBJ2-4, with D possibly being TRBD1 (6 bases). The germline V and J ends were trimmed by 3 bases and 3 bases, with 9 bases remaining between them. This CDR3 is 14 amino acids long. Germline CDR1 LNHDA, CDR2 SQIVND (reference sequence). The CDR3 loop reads CASSIEGDKNIQYF. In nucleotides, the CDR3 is TGTGCCAGTAGTATCGAGGGGGACAAAAACATTCAGTACTTC.

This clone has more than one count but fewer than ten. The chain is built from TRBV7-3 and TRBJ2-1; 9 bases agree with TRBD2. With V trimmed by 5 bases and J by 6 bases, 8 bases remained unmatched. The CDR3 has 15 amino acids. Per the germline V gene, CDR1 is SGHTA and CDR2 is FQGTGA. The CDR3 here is CASSPGVAGVNEQFF. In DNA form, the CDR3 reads TGTGCCAGCAGCCCCGGGGTAGCGGGGGTCAATGAGCAGTTCTTC. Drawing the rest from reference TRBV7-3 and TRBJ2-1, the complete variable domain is GAGVSQTPSNKVTEKGKYVELRCDPISGHTALYWYRQSLGQGPEFLIYFQGTGAADDSGLPNDRFFAVRPEGSVSTLKIQRTERGDSAVYLCASSPGVAGVNEQFFGPGTRLTVL.

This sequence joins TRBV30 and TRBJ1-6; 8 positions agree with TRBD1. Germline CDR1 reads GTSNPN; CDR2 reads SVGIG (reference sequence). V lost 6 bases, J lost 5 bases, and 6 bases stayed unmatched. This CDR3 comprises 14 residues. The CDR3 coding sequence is TGTGCCTGCAACCCGGACAGGGATAATTCACCCCTCCACTTT. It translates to CACNPDRDNSPLHF.